These T cell receptor beta chains were read from a single sample in a study of OX40 agonist ivuxolimab in advanced cancers. Libraries were prepared by immunoSEQ multiplex PCR; TCRdb keeps only in-frame clonotypes and omits some of them. Here the sample spans 69,000 or so clones, 65% to 90% being singletons. Sequenced material: CD4+ or CD8+ T cells sorted from blood, taken in a trial of the OX40 agonist ivuxolimab. Receptor source: an adult with an advanced solid tumor such as melanoma, head and neck, liver or kidney cancer. CDR3s include the opening cysteine and the closing phenylalanine or tryptophan. Fields, in order: CDR3 protein, CDR3 DNA, D gene, clone size, V gene, J gene. D genes are given only for firm matches. Clone size is given for some rows only: seen once, a few or many times, or a class if the clone is expanded.

CDR3aa: CASSIGQTYGYTF
CDR3nt: TGTGCCAGTAGTATAGGCCAGACCTATGGCTACACCTTC
d_gene: -
abundance: -
v_gene: TRBV19
j_gene: TRBJ1-2

CDR3aa: CASSPLAGGRYEQYF
CDR3nt: TGCGCCAGCAGCCCGTTGGCGGGAGGAAGGTACGAACAGTACTTC
d_gene: TRBD2
abundance: -
v_gene: TRBV4-3
j_gene: TRBJ2-7

CDR3aa: CSVEGISSTDTQYF
CDR3nt: TGCAGCGTTGAAGGAATCTCTAGCACAGATACGCAGTATTTT
d_gene: -
abundance: -
v_gene: TRBV29-1
j_gene: TRBJ2-3

CDR3aa: CASSSGTTPSYNEQFF
CDR3nt: TGTGCCAGCAGCTCGGGGACTACCCCTTCCTACAATGAGCAGTTCTTC
d_gene: TRBD2
abundance: -
v_gene: TRBV11-1
j_gene: TRBJ2-1

CDR3aa: CASSQMGVPGNTIYF
CDR3nt: TGTGCCAGCAGTCAGATGGGGGTTCCTGGAAACACCATATATTTT
d_gene: -
abundance: few
v_gene: TRBV6-7
j_gene: TRBJ1-3

CDR3aa: CASSSQGSLREQYF
CDR3nt: TGTGCCAGCAGCTCCCAGGGTAGCCTTAGAGAGCAGTACTTC
d_gene: -
abundance: -
v_gene: TRBV11-3
j_gene: TRBJ2-7

CDR3aa: CASSSGGAGANVLTF
CDR3nt: TGTGCCAGCAGCTCCGGGGGCGCGGGGGCCAACGTCCTGACTTTC
d_gene: -
abundance: -
v_gene: TRBV5-4
j_gene: TRBJ2-6

CDR3aa: CASSQAFQGGFSEAFF
CDR3nt: TGTGCCAGCAGCCAAGCTTTTCAGGGTGGGTTTTCTGAAGCTTTCTTT
d_gene: -
abundance: -
v_gene: TRBV14
j_gene: TRBJ1-1

CDR3aa: CSAGDSGNTIYF
CDR3nt: TGCAGCGCTGGGGACAGCGGGAACACCATATATTTT
d_gene: TRBD1
abundance: -
v_gene: TRBV29-1
j_gene: TRBJ1-3

CDR3aa: CASSRDRGDEKLFF
CDR3nt: TGTGCCAGCAGTCGGGACAGGGGGGATGAAAAACTGTTTTTT
d_gene: TRBD1
abundance: -
v_gene: TRBV2
j_gene: TRBJ1-4

CDR3aa: CASRRTSGGSSTDTQYF
CDR3nt: TGTGCCAGCAGACGGACTAGCGGGGGGTCCAGCACAGATACGCAGTATTTT
d_gene: TRBD2
abundance: -
v_gene: TRBV9
j_gene: TRBJ2-3

CDR3aa: CASRLVWDYGYTF
CDR3nt: TGTGCAAGTCGCTTAGTGTGGGACTATGGCTACACCTTC
d_gene: -
abundance: -
v_gene: TRBV12-2
j_gene: TRBJ1-2

CDR3aa: CAEGEGSYGYTF
CDR3nt: TGTGCAGAGGGGGAGGGGTCCTATGGCTACACCTTC
d_gene: -
abundance: -
v_gene: TRBV30
j_gene: TRBJ1-2

CDR3aa: CASSLGTVNIQYF
CDR3nt: TGTGCCAGCAGCCTGGGGACAGTAAACATTCAGTACTTC
d_gene: TRBD1
abundance: once
v_gene: TRBV11-1
j_gene: TRBJ2-4

CDR3aa: CASRLGRNTEAFF
CDR3nt: TGTGCCTCACGGTTAGGACGGAACACTGAAGCTTTCTTT
d_gene: -
abundance: -
v_gene: TRBV6-6
j_gene: TRBJ1-1

CDR3aa: CASSFVRNTEAFF
CDR3nt: TGTGCCAGCAGCTTTGTGAGGAACACTGAAGCTTTCTTT
d_gene: -
abundance: -
v_gene: TRBV7-2
j_gene: TRBJ1-1

CDR3aa: CATTYGGTGGNTGELFF
CDR3nt: TGTGCCACCACATACGGGGGGACCGGGGGTAACACCGGGGAGCTGTTTTTT
d_gene: TRBD2
abundance: -
v_gene: TRBV15
j_gene: TRBJ2-2

CDR3aa: CASSARTGVYGYTF
CDR3nt: TGTGCCAGTAGTGCTCGGACAGGAGTTTATGGCTACACCTTC
d_gene: TRBD1
abundance: -
v_gene: TRBV19
j_gene: TRBJ1-2

CDR3aa: CASSPGGAIGGEAFF
CDR3nt: TGTGCCAGCAGCCCGGGCGGCGCCATAGGGGGTGAAGCTTTCTTT
d_gene: -
abundance: -
v_gene: TRBV11-2
j_gene: TRBJ1-1

CDR3aa: CASSPSQGDSEQFF
CDR3nt: TGTGCCAGCAGTCCCAGCCAGGGGGACAGTGAGCAGTTCTTC
d_gene: TRBD1
abundance: -
v_gene: TRBV27
j_gene: TRBJ2-1

CDR3aa: CASSPLKKEHSNQPQHF
CDR3nt: TGTGCCAGCAGCCCACTTAAAAAGGAACATAGCAATCAGCCCCAGCATTTT
d_gene: -
abundance: -
v_gene: TRBV7-8
j_gene: TRBJ1-5

CDR3aa: CASSRTSGTIQETQYF
CDR3nt: TGTGCCAGTAGTAGGACTAGCGGGACCATCCAAGAGACCCAGTACTTC
d_gene: TRBD2
abundance: -
v_gene: TRBV19
j_gene: TRBJ2-5

CDR3aa: CASRLRESSNQPQHF
CDR3nt: TGTGCCAGCAGACTCAGGGAGAGTAGCAATCAGCCCCAGCATTTT
d_gene: -
abundance: -
v_gene: TRBV7-8
j_gene: TRBJ1-5

CDR3aa: CASSLIAETGELFF
CDR3nt: TGTGCCAGCAGCTTGATAGCGGAAACCGGGGAGCTGTTTTTT
d_gene: -
abundance: -
v_gene: TRBV5-5
j_gene: TRBJ2-2

CDR3aa: CASSPAPQGAGETQYF
CDR3nt: TGCGCCAGCAGCCCGGCACCACAGGGGGCAGGGGAGACCCAGTACTTC
d_gene: TRBD1
abundance: once
v_gene: TRBV5-1
j_gene: TRBJ2-5

CDR3aa: CASSLQGGNEQFF
CDR3nt: TGTGCCAGCAGCTTACAGGGAGGCAATGAGCAGTTCTTC
d_gene: -
abundance: -
v_gene: TRBV7-3
j_gene: TRBJ2-1

CDR3aa: CASSLEEGTGSPLHF
CDR3nt: TGTGCCAGCAGCTTGGAGGAGGGGACGGGGTCACCCCTCCACTTT
d_gene: -
abundance: -
v_gene: TRBV5-6
j_gene: TRBJ1-6

CDR3aa: CASKGAATSYEQYF
CDR3nt: TGTGCCAGCAAAGGGGCAGCCACATCCTACGAGCAGTACTTC
d_gene: -
abundance: -
v_gene: TRBV6-5
j_gene: TRBJ2-7

CDR3aa: CASSSQLAGGPISYEQYF
CDR3nt: TGTGCCAGCAGCTCCCAACTAGCGGGAGGGCCCATCTCCTACGAGCAGTACTTC
d_gene: TRBD2
abundance: -
v_gene: TRBV7-8
j_gene: TRBJ2-7

CDR3aa: CASSRDRGNQPQHF
CDR3nt: TGTGCCAGCAGCCGGGACAGGGGGAACCAGCCCCAGCATTTT
d_gene: TRBD1
abundance: -
v_gene: TRBV7-2
j_gene: TRBJ1-5

CDR3aa: CASSLGDRLNTEAFF
CDR3nt: TGCGCCAGCAGCTTGGGGGACCGCCTGAACACTGAAGCTTTCTTT
d_gene: -
abundance: -
v_gene: TRBV5-1
j_gene: TRBJ1-1

CDR3aa: CASSPGTGGEKLFF
CDR3nt: TGTGCCAGCAGCCCCGGGACAGGAGGGGAAAAACTGTTTTTT
d_gene: TRBD1
abundance: few
v_gene: TRBV4-2
j_gene: TRBJ1-4

CDR3aa: CASSAQTKDMNTEAFF
CDR3nt: TGTGCCAGCAGTGCCCAGACGAAAGACATGAACACTGAAGCTTTCTTT
d_gene: -
abundance: -
v_gene: TRBV21-1
j_gene: TRBJ1-1

CDR3aa: CASSGTNIPDNEQFF
CDR3nt: TGTGCCAGCAGTGGGACTAACATTCCTGACAATGAGCAGTTCTTC
d_gene: TRBD2
abundance: -
v_gene: TRBV6-5
j_gene: TRBJ2-1

CDR3aa: CASRLGGGYEQYF
CDR3nt: TGTGCCAGCCGACTAGGGGGGGGCTACGAGCAGTACTTC
d_gene: -
abundance: -
v_gene: TRBV28
j_gene: TRBJ2-7

CDR3aa: CASGPGQGYYEQFF
CDR3nt: TGTGCTAGTGGTCCGGGACAGGGATACTATGAGCAGTTCTTC
d_gene: TRBD1
abundance: once
v_gene: TRBV12-5
j_gene: TRBJ2-1

CDR3aa: CASRATPYEQYF
CDR3nt: TGTGCCAGCAGGGCGACTCCCTACGAGCAGTACTTC
d_gene: -
abundance: -
v_gene: TRBV7-8
j_gene: TRBJ2-7

CDR3aa: CASSLGTPGTDTQYF
CDR3nt: TGTGCCAGCAGCTTAGGGACTCCAGGCACAGATACGCAGTATTTT
d_gene: -
abundance: -
v_gene: TRBV11-2
j_gene: TRBJ2-3

CDR3aa: CASSLYGGYEQYF
CDR3nt: TGCGCCAGCAGCTTGTATGGGGGGTACGAGCAGTACTTC
d_gene: -
abundance: -
v_gene: TRBV5-1
j_gene: TRBJ2-7

CDR3aa: CASSLEETQYF
CDR3nt: TGCGCCAGCAGCTTGGAGGAGACCCAGTACTTC
d_gene: -
abundance: few
v_gene: TRBV5-1
j_gene: TRBJ2-5

CDR3aa: CSARRETEAFF
CDR3nt: TGCAGTGCTAGAAGAGAGACTGAAGCTTTCTTT
d_gene: -
abundance: -
v_gene: TRBV20-1
j_gene: TRBJ1-1

CDR3aa: CASSLGPGAAQETQYF
CDR3nt: TGTGCCAGCAGCTTAGGTCCGGGGGCGGCCCAAGAGACCCAGTACTTC
d_gene: -
abundance: -
v_gene: TRBV11-2
j_gene: TRBJ2-5

CDR3aa: CASRRLAGDRREQYF
CDR3nt: TGTGCCAGCAGGCGTCTAGCGGGAGACCGCCGTGAGCAGTACTTC
d_gene: TRBD2
abundance: -
v_gene: TRBV7-3
j_gene: TRBJ2-7

CDR3aa: CASSQTGTDDEPQYF
CDR3nt: TGCGCCAGCAGCCAGACCGGGACAGACGACGAGCCGCAGTACTTC
d_gene: TRBD1
abundance: -
v_gene: TRBV4-3
j_gene: TRBJ2-7

CDR3aa: CASSDQGTYGYTF
CDR3nt: TGTGCCAGCAGTGACCAGGGGACGTATGGCTACACCTTC
d_gene: -
abundance: few
v_gene: TRBV6-5
j_gene: TRBJ1-2

CDR3aa: CASSLAGQTYEQYF
CDR3nt: TGTGCCAGCAGCTTGGCCGGGCAGACCTACGAGCAGTACTTC
d_gene: -
abundance: -
v_gene: TRBV5-5
j_gene: TRBJ2-7

CDR3aa: CASSLDRMSSGNTIYF
CDR3nt: TGTGCCAGCAGCCTGGACAGAATGAGCTCTGGAAACACCATATATTTT
d_gene: -
abundance: -
v_gene: TRBV2
j_gene: TRBJ1-3

CDR3aa: CASSQDLEGNTEAFF
CDR3nt: TGTGCCAGCAGCCAAGATCTGGAGGGGAACACTGAAGCTTTCTTT
d_gene: -
abundance: -
v_gene: TRBV4-2
j_gene: TRBJ1-1